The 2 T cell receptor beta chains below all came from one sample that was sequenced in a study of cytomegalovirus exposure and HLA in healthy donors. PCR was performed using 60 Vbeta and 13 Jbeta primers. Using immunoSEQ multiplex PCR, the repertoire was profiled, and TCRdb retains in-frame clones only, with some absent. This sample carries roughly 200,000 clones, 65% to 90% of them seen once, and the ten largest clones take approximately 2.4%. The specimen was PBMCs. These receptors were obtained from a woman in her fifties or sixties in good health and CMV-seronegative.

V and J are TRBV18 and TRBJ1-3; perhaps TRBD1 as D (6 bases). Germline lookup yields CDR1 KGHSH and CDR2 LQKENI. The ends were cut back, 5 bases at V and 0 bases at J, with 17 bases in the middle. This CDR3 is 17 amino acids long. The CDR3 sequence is CASSYTGHPSSGNTIYF. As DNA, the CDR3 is TGTGCCAGCTCATACACAGGGCACCCGAGCTCTGGAAACACCATATATTTT. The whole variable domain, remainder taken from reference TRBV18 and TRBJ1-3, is NAGVMQNPRHLVRRRGQEARLRCSPMKGHSHVYWYRQLPEEGLKFMVYLQKENIIDESGMPKERFSAEFPKEGPSILRIQQVVRGDSAAYFCASSYTGHPSSGNTIYFGEGSWLTVV.

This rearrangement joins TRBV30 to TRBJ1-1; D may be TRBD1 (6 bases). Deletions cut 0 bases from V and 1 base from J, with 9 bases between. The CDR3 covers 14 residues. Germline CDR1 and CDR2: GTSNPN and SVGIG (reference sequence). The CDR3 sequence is CAWSVTGRNTEAFF. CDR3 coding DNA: TGTGCCTGGAGTGTAACAGGGCGGAACACTGAAGCTTTCTTT.